A selection of T cell receptor beta chains follows, all from one sample in a study of PD-L1 blockade in urothelial cancer. The table came from immunoSEQ multiplex PCR; TCRdb's copy has only in-frame clones and leaves some out. The table lists about 79,000 clones, approximately 86% of them singletons, with about 6.7% in the top ten. Specimen: PBMCs, collected around atezolizumab (anti-PD-L1) treatment. The receptor source for this set is a man between 40 and 49 years old with urothelial cancer. Each CDR3 is given with its conserved first and last residue. A D gene is named only where the DNA matches it firmly. A row's size may be missing; if present it is once, few, many or a size class.

D gene	V gene	clone size	J gene	CDR3 protein	CDR3 DNA
NA	TRBV6-1	NA	TRBJ2-5	CASTRQSIETQYF	TGTGCCAGTACCCGACAGTCCATAGAGACCCAGTACTTC
NA	TRBV9	NA	TRBJ2-7	CASSPLPAEVYEQYF	TGTGCCAGCAGCCCTTTGCCAGCGGAGGTCTACGAGCAGTACTTC
TRBD2	TRBV10-2	NA	TRBJ2-1	CAIRLAGPNEQFF	TGCGCCATACGACTAGCGGGACCCAATGAGCAGTTCTTC
TRBD2	TRBV9	NA	TRBJ2-1	CASSKGLADYNEQFF	TGTGCCAGCAGCAAGGGACTAGCGGACTACAATGAGCAGTTCTTC
NA	TRBV6-7	NA	TRBJ1-5	CASSHGGGDNQPQHF	TGTGCCAGCAGCCATGGCGGGGGAGACAATCAGCCCCAGCATTTT
NA	TRBV4-3	NA	TRBJ2-7	CASSQEGRSYEQYF	TGCGCCAGCAGCCAAGAGGGCCGGTCCTACGAGCAGTACTTC
NA	TRBV2	NA	TRBJ1-2	CASSAQGSGYTF	TGTGCCAGCAGTGCACAGGGCAGTGGCTACACCTTC
TRBD1	TRBV18	NA	TRBJ1-5	CASSATGGQNSNQPQHF	TGTGCCAGCTCAGCGACAGGGGGACAGAATAGCAATCAGCCCCAGCATTTT
TRBD2	TRBV5-4	NA	TRBJ2-2	CASSLGGASGRSGELFF	TGTGCCAGCAGCTTGGGTGGGGCTAGCGGGAGATCCGGGGAGCTGTTTTTT
TRBD2	TRBV5-1	once	TRBJ2-7	CASSPAISPSGAHEQYF	TGCGCCAGCAGCCCTGCGATTTCTCCTAGCGGGGCCCACGAGCAGTACTTC
TRBD2	TRBV28	few	TRBJ2-3	CASSSMGEREDSDTQYF	TGTGCCAGCAGTTCCATGGGTGAACGGGAGGATTCCGATACGCAGTATTTT
NA	TRBV27	few	TRBJ1-5	CASSLTQNQPQHF	TGTGCCAGCAGTTTAACACAGAATCAGCCCCAGCATTTT
TRBD2	TRBV7-2	few	TRBJ2-3	CASSLDLTSGLTDTQYF	TGTGCCAGCAGCTTGGACTTAACTAGCGGGCTAACAGATACGCAGTATTTT
NA	TRBV29-1	NA	TRBJ2-1	CSVEDNPAAYNEQFF	TGCAGCGTTGAAGATAACCCAGCGGCGTACAATGAGCAGTTCTTC
NA	TRBV4-1	NA	TRBJ1-5	CASSHPTGLQPQHF	TGCGCCAGCAGCCACCCGACAGGACTTCAGCCCCAGCATTTT
TRBD1	TRBV11-3	NA	TRBJ2-2	CASGYQGAETGELFF	TGTGCCAGCGGGTACCAGGGGGCGGAAACCGGGGAGCTGTTTTTT
TRBD2	TRBV27	NA	TRBJ2-3	CASDTSVREPQSDTQYF	TGTGCCAGCGACACTAGCGTGCGGGAGCCCCAGTCAGATACGCAGTATTTT
TRBD1	TRBV18	NA	TRBJ2-4	CASSSPGTENIQYF	TGTGCCAGCTCATCACCCGGGACAGAAAACATTCAGTACTTC
NA	TRBV5-1	NA	TRBJ2-5	CASSLSGHAIQETQYF	TGCGCCAGCAGCTTGTCGGGACACGCAATCCAAGAGACCCAGTACTTC
NA	TRBV21-1	NA	TRBJ2-1	CASRRGNEQFF	TGTGCCAGCAGAAGGGGCAATGAGCAGTTCTTC
NA	TRBV5-1	NA	TRBJ1-4	CASSLAGSNEKLFF	TGCGCCAGCAGCTTGGCGGGGTCGAATGAAAAACTGTTTTTT
NA	TRBV6-5	NA	TRBJ2-1	CASSYSGGAIEQFF	TGTGCCAGCAGTTACTCAGGGGGGGCTATTGAGCAGTTCTTC
NA	TRBV6-6	NA	TRBJ1-2	CASRPGTSHFLF	TGTGCCAGCAGGCCAGGGACTTCCCATTTTCTCTTC
NA	TRBV6-1	NA	TRBJ2-1	CASRSGGAPQFF	TGTGCCAGCAGATCGGGCGGGGCCCCTCAGTTCTTC
NA	TRBV15	NA	TRBJ2-1	CATSRDGEGDEQFF	TGTGCCACCAGCAGAGATGGAGAGGGGGATGAGCAGTTCTTC
TRBD1	TRBV28	NA	TRBJ2-3	CASSLRALWGTDPDTQYF	TGTGCCAGCAGTTTAAGGGCCCTTTGGGGGACAGATCCAGATACGCAGTATTTT
NA	TRBV6-5	NA	TRBJ2-2	CASSPAGVNTGELFF	TGTGCCAGCAGCCCCGCAGGGGTCAACACCGGGGAGCTGTTTTTT
NA	TRBV19	NA	TRBJ1-3	CASSTPGVSSSGNTIYF	TGTGCCAGTAGTACCCCCGGAGTGTCGAGCTCTGGAAACACCATATATTTT
TRBD2	TRBV7-9	NA	TRBJ2-7	CASSSGLVSDEQYF	TGTGCCAGCAGCTCTGGACTAGTCTCGGACGAGCAGTACTTC
NA	TRBV20-1	few	TRBJ1-1	CSARGDTEAFF	TGCAGTGCTCGGGGGGACACTGAAGCTTTCTTT